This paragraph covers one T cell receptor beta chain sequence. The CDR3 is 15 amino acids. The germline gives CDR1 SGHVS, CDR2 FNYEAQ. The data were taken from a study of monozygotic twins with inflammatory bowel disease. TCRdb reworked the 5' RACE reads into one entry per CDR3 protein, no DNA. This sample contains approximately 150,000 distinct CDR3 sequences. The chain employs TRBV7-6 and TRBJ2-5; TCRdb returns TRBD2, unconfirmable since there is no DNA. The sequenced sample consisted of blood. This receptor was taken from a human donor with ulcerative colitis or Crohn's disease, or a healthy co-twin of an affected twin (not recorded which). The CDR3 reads CASSLVFAGQETQYF.